This T cell receptor (beta chain) derives from a study of T cell clonality in common variable immunodeficiency. This clone showed up many times. Read data end 3 residues before the CDR3 end; the end is taken from the germline J gene. Trimming stripped 2 bases from V and 8 bases from J, with 7 bases between. Germline V CDR1 and CDR2: DFQATT, SNEGSKA (reference sequence). The CDR3 has 11 residues. Sequencing was performed with immunoSEQ multiplex PCR; in TCRdb, only in-frame clones are kept and a portion is missing. The table records around 45,000 clones without singletons, the ten largest covering about 3%.

Sequenced sample: peripheral blood mononuclear cells. The gene calls are TRBV20-1 and TRBJ2-1; D is unclear. The sequence was obtained from a person aged 18 to 75 in good health. The DNA read from the CDR3 is TGCAGTGCTAGAAAAGGCTATGAG. It translates to CSARKGYE. The whole CDR3 reads CSARKGYEQFF.